This is a list of T cell receptor beta chains from one sample in a study of blood T cell repertoires in COVID-19. Profiled with immunoSEQ multiplex PCR; TCRdb holds only in-frame clones, not every one. The data contain about 26,000 clones, approximately 91% of them singletons. Sequencing was performed on peripheral blood. The receptors come from a man between 65 and 85 years old with active COVID-19. CDR3s include the opening cysteine and the closing phenylalanine or tryptophan. A D gene is named only where the DNA matches it firmly. The size field is filled for only some rows; it gives once, few, many or a size class.

size: NA
D: TRBD2
J: TRBJ2-2
V: TRBV5-1
DNA: TGCGCCAGCAGCTTGGTCCCCAGCGGGGGCCTTGAGGACACCGGGGAGCTGTTTTTT
CDR3: CASSLVPSGGLEDTGELFF

size: NA
D: NA
J: TRBJ1-2
V: TRBV18
DNA: TGTGCCAGCTCACCGCTAATGGAGGACGGCTACACCTTC
CDR3: CASSPLMEDGYTF

size: NA
D: NA
J: TRBJ1-5
V: TRBV3-1/TRBV3-2
DNA: TGTGCCAGCAGCCAATTTTTTGGAAAACTACAGCCCCAGCATTTT
CDR3: CASSQFFGKLQPQHF

size: once
D: TRBD1
J: TRBJ2-7
V: TRBV7-8
DNA: TGTGCCAGCAGCCCCGGGACAGGCTCCTACGAGCAGTACTTC
CDR3: CASSPGTGSYEQYF

size: few
D: NA
J: TRBJ1-3
V: TRBV28
DNA: TGTGCCAGCACAAACCGGGGTAAAAACACCATATATTTT
CDR3: CASTNRGKNTIYF

size: NA
D: TRBD2
J: TRBJ2-5
V: TRBV27
DNA: TGTGCCAGCAAACCTGTCGGGGGGTGGGAGACCCAGTACTTC
CDR3: CASKPVGGWETQYF

size: NA
D: NA
J: TRBJ2-5
V: TRBV7-6
DNA: TGTGCCAGCAGCTTAGTTACCCTAACGGGGGAGACCCAGTACTTC
CDR3: CASSLVTLTGETQYF

size: NA
D: TRBD2
J: TRBJ2-2
V: TRBV25-1
DNA: TGTGCCAGCAGTGAACCCCGGGACTACAACACCGGGGAGCTGTTTTTT
CDR3: CASSEPRDYNTGELFF

size: NA
D: NA
J: TRBJ1-2
V: TRBV4-1
DNA: TGCGCCAGCAGCCAAGCACAGGGTCACTATGGCTACACCTTC
CDR3: CASSQAQGHYGYTF

size: NA
D: NA
J: TRBJ1-3
V: TRBV6-1
DNA: TGTGCCAGCAGTGAGGCAGGGTCTGGAAACACCATATATTTT
CDR3: CASSEAGSGNTIYF

size: NA
D: TRBD1
J: TRBJ2-3
V: TRBV9
DNA: TGTGCCAGCAGCCCCCACGCCAGGGGGAGCACAGATACGCAGTATTTT
CDR3: CASSPHARGSTDTQYF

size: NA
D: NA
J: TRBJ1-5
V: TRBV24-1
DNA: TGTGCCACCAGTGAGGCGGGGGGACCTTGGTCTCAGCCCCAGCATTTT
CDR3: CATSEAGGPWSQPQHF

size: NA
D: NA
J: TRBJ2-7
V: TRBV7-2
DNA: TGTGCCAGCAGCTTACTCCTGCGGAAAGGCGAGCAGTACTTC
CDR3: CASSLLLRKGEQYF

size: NA
D: NA
J: TRBJ2-1
V: TRBV27
DNA: TGTGCCAGCAACCTCGTCGAGAGCTCCTACAATGAGCAGTTCTTC
CDR3: CASNLVESSYNEQFF

size: NA
D: NA
J: TRBJ2-3
V: TRBV9
DNA: TGTGCCAGCAGCGTAGAGGGGTACGGCCCAGATACGCAGTATTTT
CDR3: CASSVEGYGPDTQYF

size: NA
D: NA
J: TRBJ2-1
V: TRBV5-1
DNA: TGCGCCAGCGGTCTCTCGGGCGGGGAGAACAATGAGCAGTTCTTC
CDR3: CASGLSGGENNEQFF

size: NA
D: TRBD1
J: TRBJ1-2
V: TRBV7-9
DNA: TGTGCCAGCAGCCATGAGGGGGCGGGCTATGGCTACACCTTC
CDR3: CASSHEGAGYGYTF

size: NA
D: TRBD1
J: TRBJ2-5
V: TRBV13
DNA: TGTGCCAGCAGCTTATTCGGGACAGGGGGTGGGGAGGAGACCCAGTACTTC
CDR3: CASSLFGTGGGEETQYF

size: NA
D: TRBD1
J: TRBJ1-2
V: TRBV5-4
DNA: TGTGCCAGCACCGAATCTTTAGACAGGGCCACTTATGGCTACACCTTC
CDR3: CASTESLDRATYGYTF

size: once
D: TRBD1
J: TRBJ1-5
V: TRBV19
DNA: TGTGCCAGTAGTGGGACAGGGCCGAGCAATCAGCCCCAGCATTTT
CDR3: CASSGTGPSNQPQHF

size: NA
D: NA
J: TRBJ2-5
V: TRBV5-4
DNA: TGTGCCAGCAGCTTGCGGATCACAGGGCAAGAGACCCAGTACTTC
CDR3: CASSLRITGQETQYF

size: NA
D: TRBD2
J: TRBJ2-3
V: TRBV2
DNA: TGTGCCAGCAGTCTAGCGGGGAGCACAGATACGCAGTATTTT
CDR3: CASSLAGSTDTQYF

size: NA
D: TRBD1
J: TRBJ2-2
V: TRBV28
DNA: TGTGCCAGCAGGTCAACAGGGGCCAACACCGGGGAGCTGTTTTTT
CDR3: CASRSTGANTGELFF

size: NA
D: TRBD1
J: TRBJ1-4
V: TRBV7-9
DNA: TGTGCCAGCAGCTTAGCAGGGGGCGCCGGTGAAAAACTGTTTTTT
CDR3: CASSLAGGAGEKLFF

size: NA
D: TRBD2
J: TRBJ2-5
V: TRBV5-1
DNA: TGCGCCAGCAGCCCCGCGGTAGCGGGGGGGCGGGAGACCCAGTACTTC
CDR3: CASSPAVAGGRETQYF

size: NA
D: NA
J: TRBJ2-5
V: TRBV28
DNA: TGTGCCAGCAGACCACCTCGCGGGCGGGAGACCCAGTACTTC
CDR3: CASRPPRGRETQYF

size: NA
D: NA
J: TRBJ2-2
V: TRBV6-4
DNA: TGTGCCAGCAGCGGGTCTCCGGGTACCGGGGAGCTGTTTTTT
CDR3: CASSGSPGTGELFF

size: NA
D: TRBD2
J: TRBJ2-5
V: TRBV6-5
DNA: TGTGCCAGCAGACTAGCGGGGGGGAGGGGAGAGACCCAGTACTTC
CDR3: CASRLAGGRGETQYF

size: once
D: NA
J: TRBJ1-1
V: TRBV27
DNA: TGTGCCAGCAGACCCCTGGCCGTAAACACTGAAGCTTTCTTT
CDR3: CASRPLAVNTEAFF

size: NA
D: TRBD1
J: TRBJ1-2
V: TRBV5-1
DNA: TGCGCCAGCAGCCTAGGACAGGGTGGGAATTACTATGGCTACACCTTC
CDR3: CASSLGQGGNYYGYTF

size: NA
D: TRBD1
J: TRBJ2-2
V: TRBV9
DNA: TGTGCCAGCAGCGTAACAGGGGGGAACACCGGGGAGCTGTTTTTT
CDR3: CASSVTGGNTGELFF

size: NA
D: NA
J: TRBJ1-6
V: TRBV5-4
DNA: TGTGCCAGCAGCCTTAACTCAGGGGCGGTAAAAAATTCACCCCTCCACTTT
CDR3: CASSLNSGAVKNSPLHF

size: NA
D: NA
J: TRBJ1-1
V: TRBV7-2
DNA: TGTGCCAGCAGACGACAGCCAAACACTGAAGCTTTCTTT
CDR3: CASRRQPNTEAFF

size: NA
D: TRBD1
J: TRBJ2-7
V: TRBV19
DNA: TGTGCCAGTAGCCCTGGGACAGGGGGCGTATACGAGCAGTACTTC
CDR3: CASSPGTGGVYEQYF

size: NA
D: NA
J: TRBJ1-1
V: TRBV28
DNA: TGTGCCAGCTCCGCGGGGGGGATGGACACTGAAGCTTTCTTT
CDR3: CASSAGGMDTEAFF

size: NA
D: TRBD1
J: TRBJ2-5
V: TRBV9
DNA: TGTGCCAGCAGCGTCTCGGACAGGGGGGAGACCCAGTACTTC
CDR3: CASSVSDRGETQYF

size: NA
D: NA
J: TRBJ1-4
V: TRBV18
DNA: TGTGCCAGCTCACTAAACACCGCAACTAATGAAAAACTGTTTTTT
CDR3: CASSLNTATNEKLFF

size: NA
D: TRBD1
J: TRBJ1-1
V: TRBV15
DNA: TGTGCCACCAGCAGAGGGACAGGGAGTAGGACTGAAGCTTTCTTT
CDR3: CATSRGTGSRTEAFF

size: NA
D: NA
J: TRBJ1-5
V: TRBV5-6
DNA: TGTGCCAGCAGCAACCGACAGAGCAATCAGCCCCAGCATTTT
CDR3: CASSNRQSNQPQHF

size: NA
D: NA
J: TRBJ1-1
V: TRBV6-5
DNA: TGTGCCAGCAGTTACATTTTAAACACTGAAGCTTTCTTT
CDR3: CASSYILNTEAFF

size: NA
D: NA
J: TRBJ2-7
V: TRBV5-6
DNA: TGTGCCAGCAGCTTACAGGGCGGCGAGCAGTACTTC
CDR3: CASSLQGGEQYF

size: NA
D: TRBD1
J: TRBJ2-7
V: TRBV7-3
DNA: TGTGCCAGCAGCTTCGGACAGGGCTACGAGCAGTACTTC
CDR3: CASSFGQGYEQYF

size: NA
D: NA
J: TRBJ2-5
V: TRBV5-1
DNA: TGCGCCAGCAGCTTGGGGTGGCGGGAGACCCAGTACTTC
CDR3: CASSLGWRETQYF

size: NA
D: NA
J: TRBJ2-5
V: TRBV7-8
DNA: TGTGCCAGCAGCATTCGGGGATTGGGAGAGACCCAGTACTTC
CDR3: CASSIRGLGETQYF

size: NA
D: TRBD1
J: TRBJ1-5
V: TRBV19
DNA: TGTGCCAGTAGAGACGACAGGGGTAAGCCCCAGCATTTT
CDR3: CASRDDRGKPQHF

size: NA
D: TRBD2
J: TRBJ2-5
V: TRBV4-2
DNA: TGTGCCAGCAGCCGCTCGCCGACTAGCGGCCAAGAGACCCAGTACTTC
CDR3: CASSRSPTSGQETQYF

size: NA
D: NA
J: TRBJ1-2
V: TRBV9
DNA: TGTGCCAGCAGCGACGAGATTTATGATGGCTACACCTTC
CDR3: CASSDEIYDGYTF